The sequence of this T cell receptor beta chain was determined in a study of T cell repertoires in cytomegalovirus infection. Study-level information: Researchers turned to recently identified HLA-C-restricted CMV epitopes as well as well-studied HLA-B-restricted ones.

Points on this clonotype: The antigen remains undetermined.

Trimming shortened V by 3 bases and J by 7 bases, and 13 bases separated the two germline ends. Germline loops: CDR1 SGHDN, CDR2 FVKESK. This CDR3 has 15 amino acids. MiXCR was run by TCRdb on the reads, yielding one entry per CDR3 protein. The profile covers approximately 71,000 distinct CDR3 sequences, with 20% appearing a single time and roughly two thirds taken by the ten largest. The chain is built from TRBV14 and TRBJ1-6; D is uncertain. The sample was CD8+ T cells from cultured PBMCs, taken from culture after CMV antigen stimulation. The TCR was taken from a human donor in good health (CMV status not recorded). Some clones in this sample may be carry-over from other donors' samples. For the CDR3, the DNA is TGTGCCAGCAGCCATGTGGACGGATGGAATTCACCCCTCCACTTT. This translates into CASSHVDGWNSPLHF.